This T cell receptor beta chain stems from a study of regulatory T cells in long-lasting Graves disease. Time point meaning: newly diagnosed GD, antithyroid drugs for less than 3 months. The TCR library used RNA extracted from PBMCs. In germline, CDR1 is SGHDN, CDR2 FVKESK. The CDR3 contains 19 residues. Trimming removed 4 bases at V and 4 bases at J, with 28 bases between. Combining iRepertoire HTBI primers with Arm-PCR of CDR3 regions, the authors built TCR beta libraries. Each CDR3 protein gets one entry after TCRdb re-called the multiplex PCR reads with MiXCR. The sample lists 550,000 to 600,000 distinct CDR3 sequences, roughly 16% seen once, with about 11% in the top ten. In addition, the sample was reused for a study of T cells in Graves' hyperthyroidism and ophthalmopathy.

This TCR came from a man between 18 and 29 years old with Graves disease. Sequenced material: peripheral blood mononuclear cells (PBMCs), taken at new diagnosis, from a patient treated with antithyroid drugs. The rearrangement joins TRBV14 to TRBJ1-2; D perhaps matches TRBD1 (5 bases). The CDR3 loop is CASSPSGAREIGGSYGYTF. CDR3 bases: TGTGCCAGCAGCCCGTCCGGGGCCCGGGAAATTGGCGGGTCCTATGGCTACACCTTC.